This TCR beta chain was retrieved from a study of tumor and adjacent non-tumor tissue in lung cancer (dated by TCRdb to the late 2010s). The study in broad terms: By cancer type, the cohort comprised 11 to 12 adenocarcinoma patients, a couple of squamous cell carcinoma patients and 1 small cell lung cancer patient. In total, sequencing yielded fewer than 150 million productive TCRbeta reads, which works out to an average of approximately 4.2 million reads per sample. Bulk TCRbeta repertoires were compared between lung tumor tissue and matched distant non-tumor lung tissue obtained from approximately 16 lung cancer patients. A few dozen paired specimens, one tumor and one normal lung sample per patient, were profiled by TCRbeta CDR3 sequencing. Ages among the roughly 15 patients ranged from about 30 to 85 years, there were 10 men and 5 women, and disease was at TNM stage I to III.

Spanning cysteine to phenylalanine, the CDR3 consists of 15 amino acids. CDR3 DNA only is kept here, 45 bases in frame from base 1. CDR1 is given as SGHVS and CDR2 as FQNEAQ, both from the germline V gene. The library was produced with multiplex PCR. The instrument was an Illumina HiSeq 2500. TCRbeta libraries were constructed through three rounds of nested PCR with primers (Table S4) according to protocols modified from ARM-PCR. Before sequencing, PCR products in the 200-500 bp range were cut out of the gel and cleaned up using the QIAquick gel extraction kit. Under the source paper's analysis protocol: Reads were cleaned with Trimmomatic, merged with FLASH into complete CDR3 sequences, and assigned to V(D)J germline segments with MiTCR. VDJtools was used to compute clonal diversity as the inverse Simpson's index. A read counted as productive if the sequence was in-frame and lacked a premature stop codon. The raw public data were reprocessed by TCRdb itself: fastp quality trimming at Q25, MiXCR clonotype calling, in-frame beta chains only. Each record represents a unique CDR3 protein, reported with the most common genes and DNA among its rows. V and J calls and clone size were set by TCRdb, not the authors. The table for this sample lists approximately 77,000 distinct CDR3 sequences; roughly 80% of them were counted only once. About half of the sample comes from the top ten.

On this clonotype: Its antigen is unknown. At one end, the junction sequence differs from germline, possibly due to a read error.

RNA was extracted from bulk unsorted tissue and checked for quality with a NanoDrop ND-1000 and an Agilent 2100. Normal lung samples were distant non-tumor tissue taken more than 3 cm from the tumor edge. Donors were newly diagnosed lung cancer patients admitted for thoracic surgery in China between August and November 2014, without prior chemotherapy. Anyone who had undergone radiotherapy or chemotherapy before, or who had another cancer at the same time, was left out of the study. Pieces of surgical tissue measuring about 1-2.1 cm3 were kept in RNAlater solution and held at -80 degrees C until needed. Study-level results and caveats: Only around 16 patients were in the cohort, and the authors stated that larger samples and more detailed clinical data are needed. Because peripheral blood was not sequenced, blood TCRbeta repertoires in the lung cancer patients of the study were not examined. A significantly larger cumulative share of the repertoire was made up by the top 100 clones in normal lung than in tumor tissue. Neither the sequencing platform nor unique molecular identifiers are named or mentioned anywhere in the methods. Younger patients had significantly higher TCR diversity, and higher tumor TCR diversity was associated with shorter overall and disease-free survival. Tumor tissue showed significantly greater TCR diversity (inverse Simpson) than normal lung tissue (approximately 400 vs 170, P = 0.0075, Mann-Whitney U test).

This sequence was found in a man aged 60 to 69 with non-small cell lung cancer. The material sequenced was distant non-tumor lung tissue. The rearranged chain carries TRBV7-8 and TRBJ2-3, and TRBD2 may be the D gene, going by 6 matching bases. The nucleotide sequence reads TGTGCCGGCAGCTTACCGGGACTCAAAGAGGATACGCAGTATTTT. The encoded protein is CAGSLPGLKEDTQYF.